The 28 T cell receptor beta chains in this list originate from one sample, sequenced in a study of T cell responses to AZD1222 COVID-19 vaccine. TCRdb's copy holds only in-frame clones and misses some; the assay was immunoSEQ multiplex PCR. This sample yields about 100,000 clones, of which approximately 87% are seen a single time; about 16% belongs to the top ten. The sample here was peripheral blood, taken on day 0 of AZD1222 vaccination. The receptor set was obtained from an adult in good health.

This clone was picked up one time. The J gene is TRBJ1-1, the V gene TRBV11-1; D is possibly TRBD1 (6 bases). The CDR3 runs 15 residues. V was trimmed by 1 base and J by 4 bases, leaving 13 bases between them. Looked up from germline, CDR1 is SGHAT and CDR2 is FQDESV (reference sequence). In DNA, the CDR3 is TGTGCCAGCAGCTTAGTACAGGGATACTCCACTGAAGCTTTCTTT. Protein sequence: CASSLVQGYSTEAFF.

The V call is TRBV11-2, the J call TRBJ2-7; D possibly corresponds to TRBD2 (7 bases). Trimming took 10 bases from V and 9 from J, leaving 16 bases between them. The germline CDR1 and CDR2 sequences are SGHAT and FQNNGV. The CDR3 sequence is 11 residues long. CDR3 nucleotide sequence: TGTGCCACAGGGGAGGGCCCTGGGCAGTACTTC. Its translation: CATGEGPGQYF.

This chain uses TRBV11-2 with TRBJ1-4; possibly TRBD1 for D (5 bases). The CDR3 runs to 15 residues. V shed 0 bases and J shed 5 bases, with 10 bases lying between them. Germline CDR1 reads SGHAT; CDR2 reads FQNNGV. The CDR3 loop reads CASSLEGRENEKLFF. CDR3 nucleotide sequence: TGTGCCAGCAGCTTAGAAGGCAGGGAAAATGAAAAACTGTTTTTT. Based on the CDR3 plus reference TRBV11-2 and TRBJ1-4, the full variable domain is EAGVAQSPRYKIIEKRQSVAFWCNPISGHATLYWYQQILGQGPKLLIQFQNNGVVDDSQLPKDRFSAERLKGVDSTLKIQPAKLEDSAVYLCASSLEGRENEKLFFGSGTQLSVL.

The chain uses TRBV9 and TRBJ2-7; 8 bases line up with TRBD2. This CDR3 is built from 15 residues. Germline V CDR1 and CDR2: SGDLS, YYNGEE. Trimming removed 3 bases from V and 0 bases from J; junction bases left unmatched: 5. CDR3 in DNA: TGTGCCAGCAGCGAACTAGCGGAGGCCTCCTACGAGCAGTACTTC. Residues: CASSELAEASYEQYF.

The chain uses TRBV5-6 and TRBJ2-2, with 12 bases aligning to TRBD1. CDR1 and CDR2 (germline): SGHDT, YYEEEE. The CDR3 totals 16 residues. Trimming removed 4 bases from V and 6 bases from J; junction bases left unmatched: 7. The CDR3 sequence: CASSKPGQGASGELFF. In DNA form, the CDR3 reads TGTGCCAGCAGCAAGCCGGGACAGGGGGCGTCCGGGGAGCTGTTTTTT.

The chain has TRBV11-3 and TRBJ2-3; 13 nucleotides match TRBD2. Germline trimming cut 3 bases from V and 3 bases from J; bases unmatched to any gene: 6. Germline CDR1 SGHNT, CDR2 YENEEA. CDR3 length: 17 residues. CDR3: CASSFDRTSGSTDTQYF. Written as DNA, the CDR3 is TGTGCCAGCAGCTTTGACCGGACTAGCGGGAGTACAGATACGCAGTATTTT.

The chain links TRBV7-8 to TRBJ1-1; possible D gene TRBD1, 5 bases. The CDR3 length is 15 residues. V was shortened by 0 bases and J by 0 bases, with 8 bases between the two germline ends. Germline-derived CDR1 and CDR2 are SGHVS and FQNEAQ. CDR3: CASSLALGLNTEAFF. The CDR3 coding sequence is TGTGCCAGCAGCTTAGCGCTGGGGCTGAACACTGAAGCTTTCTTT. Using reference TRBV7-8 and TRBJ1-1 for the parts outside the CDR3, the full variable domain is GAGVSQSPRYKVAKRGQDVALRCDPISGHVSLFWYQQALGQGPEFLTYFQNEAQLDKSGLPSDRFFAERPEGSVSTLKIQRTQQEDSAVYLCASSLALGLNTEAFFGQGTRLTVV.

The CDR3 reads CASSPEGEGTEAFF. In nucleotides, the CDR3 is TGTGCCAGCTCACCGGAGGGCGAAGGAACTGAAGCTTTCTTT. This chain links TRBV18 with TRBJ1-1; D gene ambiguous. Germline lookup yields CDR1 KGHSH and CDR2 LQKENI. The CDR3 extends over 14 amino acids. Trimming pared 3 bases from V and 5 bases from J, leaving 13 bases between.

The chain joins TRBV5-4 to TRBJ1-2; D might be TRBD1 (6 bases). V was shortened by 1 base and J by 4 bases, with 11 bases between the two germline ends. The CDR3 is 14 amino acids. Germline CDR1 and CDR2: SGHNT and YYREEE (reference sequence). The CDR3 DNA follows: TGTGCCAGCAGCTTGCAGGGGAGTACCTATGGCTACACCTTC. It is translated as CASSLQGSTYGYTF.

The chain has TRBV10-2 and TRBJ1-2, with D perhaps TRBD1 (6 bases). The CDR3 extends over 12 amino acids. Germline CDR1 and CDR2: WSHSY and SAAADI. V dropped 6 bases and J dropped 4 bases, with 9 bases sitting between them. This CDR3 reads CASRKDSYGYTF. In DNA, the CDR3 is TGCGCCAGCAGGAAGGACAGCTATGGCTACACCTTC.

The chain carries TRBV7-9 and TRBJ1-2; D unresolved. Germline values: CDR1 SEHNR, CDR2 FQNEAQ (reference sequence). The CDR3 sequence is 12 residues long. Trimming removed 5 bases from V and 6 bases from J, with 10 bases in between. CDR3 DNA sequence: TGTGCCAGCAGCAAGGGATTACATGGCTACACCTTC. It translates to CASSKGLHGYTF.

There are a few counts of this clone. This CDR3 is also generated by other DNA sequences in the sample. V usage is TRBV3-1 (or the pseudogene TRBV3-2) and J usage is TRBJ1-1; 7 bases are a match to TRBD1. The junction had 1 base not matched to a gene; V was cut back by 1 base and J by 5 bases. Per the germline V gene, CDR1 is LGHDT and CDR2 is YNNKEL (reference sequence). The CDR3 has 13 residues. Here the CDR3 DNA reads TGTGCCAGCAGCCAAGGCAGGGGGACTGAAGCTTTCTTT. Translated: CASSQGRGTEAFF.

V and J are TRBV5-1 and TRBJ2-5, with D perhaps assigned TRBD1 or TRBD2 (5 bases each). CDR3 length equals 15 residues. Trimming pared 5 bases from V and 7 bases from J, leaving 21 bases between. Germline CDR1 is SGHRS and CDR2 is YFSETQ. CDR3 in DNA: TGCGCCAGCAGGGTCGGGATGGACCCGAGGGGGACCCAGTACTTC. Its protein product is CASRVGMDPRGTQYF.

The chain employs TRBV28 and TRBJ1-3; maybe TRBD1 (6 bases). The CDR3 consists of 14 residues. The V end lost 1 base, the J end lost 3 bases, and 7 bases lay between the germline ends. Per germline, CDR1 MDHEN and CDR2 SYDVKM. DNA of the CDR3: TGTGCCAGCAGTTTATCACAGGGTGGAAACACCATATATTTT. Protein sequence: CASSLSQGGNTIYF.

In this sample, this clone turned up many times. The chain uses TRBV15 and TRBJ1-5; D is perhaps TRBD1 (6 bases). Trimming removed 3 bases at V and 2 bases at J, with 11 bases between. The CDR3 extends over 15 amino acids. Germline CDR1 LNHNV, CDR2 YYDKDF (reference sequence). The chain's CDR3 is CATSSRRTGNQPQHF. The DNA of the CDR3 is TGTGCCACCAGCAGTCGACGGACAGGCAATCAGCCCCAGCATTTT.

The chain has TRBV9 and TRBJ2-7, with 8 positions matching TRBD2. V lost 4 bases and J lost 4; bases outside the gene matches: 10. Germline CDR1 SGDLS, CDR2 YYNGEE. There are 15 residues in the CDR3. CDR3 sequence: CASSPRGTRSYEQYF. CDR3 in DNA: TGTGCCAGCAGCCCCCGGGGGACTAGGTCGTACGAGCAGTACTTC.

This chain links TRBV5-1 with TRBJ2-7; TRBD2 is a possible D gene (6 bases). The CDR3 runs to 16 residues. CDR1 is SGHRS and CDR2 is YFSETQ in the germline V gene. Deletions cut 2 bases from V and 0 bases from J, with 15 bases between. The CDR3 is CASSFLGGASSYEQYF. DNA for the CDR3: TGCGCCAGCAGCTTCCTTGGAGGGGCCTCCTCCTACGAGCAGTACTTC.

This rearrangement joins TRBV15 to TRBJ1-3; D remains unclear. Trimming pared 3 bases from V and 3 bases from J, leaving 9 bases between. CDR3 length: 14 residues. Per the germline V gene, CDR1 is LNHNV and CDR2 is YYDKDF (reference sequence). This chain's CDR3 is CATSRGSGGNTIYF. CDR3 coding DNA: TGTGCCACCAGCAGGGGGAGTGGTGGAAACACCATATATTTT.

About this clone itself: The same CDR3 also results from other DNA sequences found in this sample. CDR3 region: CASSLGARVGANVLTF. DNA of the CDR3: TGCGCCAGCAGCTTGGGGGCTAGGGTGGGGGCCAACGTCCTGACTTTC. J is TRBJ2-6 and V is TRBV5-1, with unresolved D. The V gene lost 0 bases and the J gene lost 4 bases, with 11 bases spanning the gap. The CDR3 length is 16 residues. CDR1 is SGHRS and CDR2 is YFSETQ in the germline V gene.

This chain uses TRBV6-5 with TRBJ2-6, with D uncertain. The CDR3 has 15 amino acids. CDR1 and CDR2 from the germline V gene are MNHEY and SVGAGI. The V gene lost 6 bases and the J gene lost 1 base, with 10 bases spanning the gap. The CDR3 nucleotides read TGTGCCAGCAGACCAGGTCTTTCTGGGGCCAACGTCCTGACTTTC. It codes for CASRPGLSGANVLTF.

As concerns this clone: Mismatch with germline at one junction end may stem from a read error. The chain uses TRBV28 and TRBJ1-1; 7 bases fit TRBD1. The CDR3 contains 14 residues. Germline V gene sequence: CDR1 MDHEN, CDR2 SYDVKM. Here the CDR3 DNA reads TGTGCCAGCACGACTTGGGACAGCCGTTCTGAGGCTTTCTTT. Amino acids: CASTTWDSRSEAFF. The full variable domain, rest sourced from reference TRBV28 and TRBJ1-1, is DVKVTQSSRYLVKRTGEKVFLECVQDMDHENMFWYRQDPGLGLRLIYFSYDVKMKEKGDIPEGYSVSREKKERFSLILESASTNQTSMYLCASTTWDSRSEAFFGQGTRLTVV.

This clone came up once. The chain employs TRBV12-3 or TRBV12-4 and TRBJ1-1; D is unclear. The CDR3 consists of 13 residues. The ends were cut back, 3 bases at V and 4 bases at J, with 9 bases in the middle. CDR3 sequence (DNA): TGTGCCAGCAGTTTGGAAGAATCCACTGAAGCTTTCTTT. Residues: CASSLEESTEAFF.

This clone was recorded once. This sequence joins TRBV5-1 and TRBJ2-1, with 8 bases aligning to TRBD2. CDR1 is SGHRS, CDR2 YFSETQ, per germline. The ends lost 4 bases at V and 7 bases at J; junction bases unmatched: 7. This CDR3 contains 14 residues. The CDR3: CASSVGLAANEQFF. DNA of the CDR3: TGCGCCAGCAGCGTTGGACTAGCAGCTAATGAGCAGTTCTTC.

The chain employs TRBV5-1 and TRBJ1-5; TRBD1 is a possible D gene (6 bases). Germline assignment: CDR1 SGHRS and CDR2 YFSETQ. V was shortened by 5 bases and J by 1 base, with 13 bases between the two germline ends. The CDR3 length is 15 residues. CDR3 coding DNA: TGCGCCAGCAGAAGGACAGACGCCAGCAATCAGCCCCAGCATTTT. Its protein is CASRRTDASNQPQHF.

V usage is TRBV13 and J usage is TRBJ1-2; D is undetermined. Germline V gives CDR1 PRHDT, CDR2 FYEKMQ (reference sequence). The length of the CDR3 is 14 residues. Trimming took off 5 bases at V and 7 bases at J, with 17 bases between the two ends. The CDR3 DNA sequence: TGTGCCAGCAGCCCCCCAGCAGGTTCTGGTGGCTACACCTTC. It codes for CASSPPAGSGGYTF.

The chain recombines TRBV29-1 with TRBJ1-1; 7 nucleotides agree with TRBD1. With 7 bases clipped from V and 7 bases from J, the junction kept 15 bases outside the gene matches. This CDR3 is built from 14 residues. Germline CDR1 is SQVTM and CDR2 is ANQGSEA. CDR3 in amino acids: CSAGRPDRFYEAFF. CDR3 nucleotides: TGCAGCGCCGGGAGGCCGGACAGGTTCTATGAAGCTTTCTTT. Variable domain in full (rest from reference TRBV29-1 and TRBJ1-1): SAVISQKPSRDICQRGTSLTIQCQVDSQVTMMFWYRQQPGQSLTLIATANQGSEATYESGFVIDKFPISRPNLTFSTLTVSNMSPEDSSIYLCSAGRPDRFYEAFFGQGTRLTVV.

V is TRBV7-2 and J is TRBJ1-6; D not resolved. This CDR3 spans 14 amino acids. Germline V lookup: CDR1 SGHTA, CDR2 FQGNSA. The V end lost 1 base, the J end lost 7 bases, and 8 bases lay between the germline ends. The CDR3 nucleotides are TGTGCCAGCAGCTTAGAACGGGTAAATTCACCCCTCCACTTT. Translating gives CASSLERVNSPLHF.

This chain connects TRBV7-2 to TRBJ1-2; 7 nucleotides align to TRBD1. V shed 1 base and J 6 bases; nucleotides not matched to a gene: 8. Germline V gene lookup returns CDR1 SGHTA and CDR2 FQGNSA. CDR3 length: 15 amino acids. CDR3 amino acids: CASSLVGPGGNGYTF. CDR3 DNA: TGTGCCAGCAGCTTAGTAGGGCCAGGGGGGAATGGCTACACCTTC.